This T cell receptor (beta chain) was obtained from a study of long-term antiretroviral therapy in people with HIV. Study conclusions and caveats: Even long-term ART left TRB diversity below transplant donor controls, despite gains. Repertoire composition at all time points was dominated by clones that had expanded before ART.

PBMC samples from each donor numbered at least one pre-ART and at least two post-ART. Concerning this clone itself: Antigen: not known.

The CDR3 length is 12 residues. The germline V and J ends were trimmed by 5 bases and 4 bases, with 6 bases remaining between them. Germline V gives CDR1 MNHEY, CDR2 SVGAGI. They ran version v3.0 of the immunoSEQ assay at survey level. TCRdb keeps only in-frame clones here, not all; method: immunoSEQ multiplex PCR. The sample consists of about 42,000 clones, approximately 89% of them appearing once. The V call is TRBV6-5, the J call TRBJ1-3; unclear D gene. The sequence came from a woman aged 50 to 60 with HIV. Material: unsorted PBMCs, obtained 0.1 years before starting antiretroviral therapy. DNA of the CDR3: TGTGCCAGCAGTAGCCAGGGAAACACCATATATTTT. This gives the protein CASSSQGNTIYF.